The T cell receptor beta chain described here comes from a study of blood T cell repertoires in COVID-19. As for the study in general: Collection of acute and convalescent COVID-19 samples took place in the United States, Italy and Spain. Nucleic acid was either cDNA or gDNA, and it came from T cells, B-cell-depleted T cells, or PBMCs.

This clone was counted once. In the original workflow: For nucleated cells, counts were estimated from reference gene primer amplification. Assay used: immunoSEQ multiplex PCR; TCRdb lists only in-frame clones, some missing. That table gives V, J and clone size, and the DNA gave D and trimming. Of 200,000 to 300,000 clones in the sample, approximately 80% were seen once. Trimming cost V 3 bases and J 0 bases; bases outside gene matches: 5. CDR3 length: 17 amino acids. The germline gives CDR1 KGHDR, CDR2 SFDVKD. The J gene is TRBJ2-2, the V gene TRBV24-1, with 8 bases aligning to TRBD2. Sequencing was carried out using peripheral blood. This TCR was sampled from a woman over 75 with acute or convalescent COVID-19. The CDR3, as DNA: TGTGCCACCAGTGATGGAGGACTAGCCACGAACACCGGGGAGCTGTTTTTT. This translates into CATSDGGLATNTGELFF.